The rows below give T cell receptor beta chains drawn from one sample of a study of T-cell memory formation after mild COVID-19. TCRdb reprocessed the 5' RACE reads via MiXCR and lists one record per CDR3 protein. The data hold 550,000 to 600,000 distinct CDR3 sequences, with about 22% observed a single time. Sequenced: PBMCs or a T cell subset sorted from them (not recorded which). Source of these receptors: an adult woman who had mild COVID-19 (a few samples of this study predate the infection). Cell type and time point are not known. Both conserved end residues are part of each CDR3. D genes are given only for firm matches. Only part of the rows carry a size: once, few, many, or a class if the clone is expanded.

V,size,J,length,D,DNA,CDR3
TRBV15,few,TRBJ1-4,16,TRBD1,TGTGCCACCAGCAGACCAGGGGGCGCGCCTAATGAAAAACTGTTTTTT,CATSRPGGAPNEKLFF
TRBV28,few,TRBJ1-1,13,TRBD1,TGTGCCAGCAGTTCACAGGGGGCCCCTGAAGCTTTCTTT,CASSSQGAPEAFF
TRBV15,few,TRBJ2-5,15,TRBD1,TGTGCCACCTCCCGACAGGGCGGTTCGGCAGAGACCCAGTACTTC,CATSRQGGSAETQYF
TRBV7-3,few,TRBJ1-2,8,-,TGTGCCAGCAGCCCCTACCAATTC,CASSPYQF
TRBV6-1,few,TRBJ2-3,16,TRBD2,TGTGCCAGCAGTGAGATTGGGGGGGACCGGACAGATACGCAGTATTTT,CASSEIGGDRTDTQYF
TRBV7-8,-,TRBJ2-5,14,-,TGTGCCAGCAGCCAACGCCTGCTCCAAGAGACCCAGTACTTC,CASSQRLLQETQYF
TRBV7-6,few,TRBJ2-5,14,TRBD2,TGTGCCTCTCGGGGAGGGACCCTGGCGAAGACCCAGTACTTC,CASRGGTLAKTQYF
TRBV7-4,-,TRBJ1-4,14,-,TGTGCCAGCAGCTTACAGGGGTATAATGAAAAACTGTTTTTT,CASSLQGYNEKLFF
TRBV12-3/TRBV12-4,-,TRBJ1-2,12,-,TGTGCCAGCAGTTTTGACGGGTTTGGCTACACCTTC,CASSFDGFGYTF
TRBV5-1,many,TRBJ2-3,14,-,TGCGCCAGCAGCCCCCGGACAGACACAGATACGCAGTATTTT,CASSPRTDTDTQYF
TRBV12-3/TRBV12-4,-,TRBJ2-1,15,TRBD2,TGTGCCAGCACCCCGGGGGTAGCGGGGGGGCATGAGCAGTTCTTC,CASTPGVAGGHEQFF
TRBV3-1,-,TRBJ1-1,13,TRBD1,TGTGCCAGCAGCCAAGAGAGGGGGCAGGTAGCTTTCTTT,CASSQERGQVAFF
TRBV27,few,TRBJ1-6,14,-,TGTGCCAGCAATTCATGGGGAAGTAACTCACCCCTCCACTTT,CASNSWGSNSPLHF
TRBV6-5,-,TRBJ2-7,13,-,TGTGCCAGCAGTGACTATGAGGAGTACGAGCAGTACTTC,CASSDYEEYEQYF
TRBV30,-,TRBJ1-2,15,-,TGTGCCTGGAGTGTACGTCAGGGGATATACTATGGCTACACCTTC,CAWSVRQGIYYGYTF
TRBV6-5,-,TRBJ2-2,13,-,TGTGCCAGCAAAATCGGGCTTGGCGGGGAGCTGTTTTTT,CASKIGLGGELFF
TRBV7-8,-,TRBJ1-1,15,-,TGTGCCAGCAGCTTAGCCCACAGTTTACGTCCTGAAGCTTTCTTT,CASSLAHSLRPEAFF
TRBV11-2,few,TRBJ1-2,17,TRBD1,TGTGCCAGCAGCCTAGGGGACAGGGTAATCTATGACTATGGCTACACCTTC,CASSLGDRVIYDYGYTF
TRBV11-2,few,TRBJ2-5,15,TRBD2,TGTGCCAGCAGCTCACTAGCGGGGGGGACAGAGACCCAGTACTTC,CASSSLAGGTETQYF
TRBV12-3/TRBV12-4,few,TRBJ2-6,18,-,TGTGCCAGCAGTTTAGAGCTGGTACGGGGGACTGGGGCCAACGTCCTGACTTTC,CASSLELVRGTGANVLTF
TRBV2,-,TRBJ1-1,14,-,TGTGCCAGCAGGCCTCAGGGTTCCCGCACTGAAGCTTTCTTT,CASRPQGSRTEAFF
TRBV24-1,-,TRBJ1-2,11,-,TGTGCCACCAGTGATCCCGCCGGCTACACCTTC,CATSDPAGYTF
TRBV7-9,-,TRBJ1-1,14,-,TGTGCCAGCAGCTTAGGTTGGGACAACACTGAAGCTTTCTTT,CASSLGWDNTEAFF
TRBV5-5,-,TRBJ1-1,16,-,TGTGCCAGCAGCTCCCTCGGAGGGGACGCGAACACTGAAGCTTTCTTT,CASSSLGGDANTEAFF
TRBV24-1,few,TRBJ2-1,17,TRBD2,TGTGCCACCAGTGACCCTCCTTTAGCGGGAGTAGAGAATGAGCAGTTCTTC,CATSDPPLAGVENEQFF
TRBV19,-,TRBJ2-1,16,TRBD2,TGTGCCAGTAGTAGGCCCGGGACTAGCGGGGTTTCTGGGCAGTTCTTC,CASSRPGTSGVSGQFF
TRBV5-1,-,TRBJ1-2,16,TRBD1,TGCGCCAGCAGCCCGGGTGAGCGCAGGGGGCTTGGTGGCTACACCTTC,CASSPGERRGLGGYTF
TRBV6-6,-,TRBJ2-7,15,TRBD1,TGTGCCAGCAGGGGGGACAGCACCCTCTCCTACGAGCAGTACTTC,CASRGDSTLSYEQYF
TRBV5-1,-,TRBJ1-5,13,-,TGCGCCAGCAGCTTGAACGGGGATCAGCCCCAGCATTTT,CASSLNGDQPQHF
TRBV4-1,few,TRBJ2-4,19,-,TGCGCCAGCAGCCAAGAGTTTAGCGTTGGGGACACAGCCAAAAACATTCAGTACTTC,CASSQEFSVGDTAKNIQYF
TRBV5-1,-,TRBJ2-1,15,TRBD1,TGCGCCAGTACAGGGGCCCCGAGTGGGTTCAATGAGCAGTTCTTC,CASTGAPSGFNEQFF
TRBV27,-,TRBJ1-1,13,-,TGTGCCAGCAGTTTAAAGGCGGGCACTGAAGCTTTCTTT,CASSLKAGTEAFF
TRBV10-3,many,TRBJ2-3,15,-,TGTGCCATCAGTGAATTGGGGGGAATCACAGATACGCAGTATTTT,CAISELGGITDTQYF
TRBV15,few,TRBJ2-7,13,-,TGTGCCACCAGCAGAACCCGATCCTACGAGCAGTACTTC,CATSRTRSYEQYF
TRBV6-5,-,TRBJ1-2,14,TRBD1,TGTGCCAGCACCCCCCTGACAGGGAAAGATGGCTACACCTTC,CASTPLTGKDGYTF
TRBV6-5,few,TRBJ1-3,11,-,TGTGCCAGCAGTTATGGAAACACCATATATTTT,CASSYGNTIYF
TRBV7-9,-,TRBJ2-3,20,TRBD2,TGTGCCAGCAGCCGCGGAAAAGGACTAGCGGGGGACCATAGCACAGATACGCAGTATTTT,CASSRGKGLAGDHSTDTQYF
TRBV7-9,few,TRBJ1-3,16,-,TGTGCCAGCAGCTCGAGCGCCACTTTTCACTCCAGCACCATATATTTT,CASSSSATFHSSTIYF
TRBV21-1,-,TRBJ2-5,15,-,TGTGCCAGCAGCACGGGACAGGAGACAACGGAGACCCAGTACTTC,CASSTGQETTETQYF
TRBV19,few,TRBJ2-5,15,TRBD2,TGTGCCAGTATCGGGACTATTTATGGCCAAGAGACCCAGTACTTC,CASIGTIYGQETQYF
TRBV12-3/TRBV12-4,-,TRBJ1-5,16,-,TGTGCCAGCAGTTTAAGGGGACAACAAGGGGGTCAGCCCCAGCATTTT,CASSLRGQQGGQPQHF
TRBV6-2/TRBV6-3,few,TRBJ2-2,15,TRBD2,TGTGCCAGCAGGCTTCGGGGGGACTACACCGGGGAGCTGTTTTTT,CASRLRGDYTGELFF
TRBV13,-,TRBJ2-3,16,TRBD2,TGTGCCAGCAGTGGAACTAGCGGGAGGGTATCAGATACGCAGTATTTT,CASSGTSGRVSDTQYF
TRBV14,few,TRBJ1-2,16,TRBD1,TGTGCCAGCAGCCGGAACCTGCGCGAGGGGGCCTATGGCTACACCTTC,CASSRNLREGAYGYTF
TRBV5-1,many,TRBJ1-2,15,TRBD1,TGCGCCAGCAGCTTGGCCTCGACAGGGAACTATGGCTACACCTTC,CASSLASTGNYGYTF
TRBV3-1,few,TRBJ1-3,14,-,TGTGCCAGCAGCCAAGATCCACATGGAAACACCATATATTTT,CASSQDPHGNTIYF
TRBV9,-,TRBJ2-3,15,-,TGTGCCAGCAGCGAAGAGGGCAGGAGCACAGATACGCAGTATTTT,CASSEEGRSTDTQYF
TRBV7-2,-,TRBJ2-1,15,-,TGTGCCAGCAGCCCCACGACGAGCTCCTACAATGAGCAGTTCTTC,CASSPTTSSYNEQFF
TRBV30,-,TRBJ2-4,13,-,TGTGCCTGGAGTCTCTATGATACTAACATTCAGTACTTC,CAWSLYDTNIQYF
TRBV29-1,-,TRBJ1-2,13,-,TGCAGCGTTGAAAAGGACGTAAACTATGGCTACACCTTC,CSVEKDVNYGYTF
TRBV7-2,-,TRBJ1-2,13,TRBD1,TGTGCCAGCAGTCCACAGGGGGGGAATGGCTACACCTTC,CASSPQGGNGYTF